Listed here are 16 T cell receptor beta chains from one sample, sequenced in a study of blood T cell repertoires in COVID-19. The table came from immunoSEQ multiplex PCR; TCRdb's copy has only in-frame clones and leaves some out. The profile shows about 400,000 clones, around nine tenths of them singletons. Sequencing used peripheral blood. The receptors were gathered from a human donor in a cohort sampled during active COVID-19.

J is TRBJ2-4 and V is TRBV27, with a possible D match to TRBD1 (5 bases). Trimming removed 4 bases at V and 3 bases at J, with 19 bases between. Germline CDR1 reads MNHEY; CDR2 reads SMNVEV (reference sequence). The CDR3 extends over 17 amino acids. The CDR3 bases are TGTGCCAGCAGTTATAGGGCTGGGGCGGAGTACAAAAACATTCAGTACTTC. Protein: CASSYRAGAEYKNIQYF.

The gene calls are TRBV23-1 and TRBJ1-3; the D gene is possibly TRBD1 (6 bases). TRBV23-1 is reported as an ORF; its role is uncertain. The CDR3 extends over 14 amino acids. Trimming pared 0 bases from V and 4 bases from J, leaving 7 bases between. CDR3 bases: TGCGCCAGCAGTCAATCAGACAGGGGAAACACCATATATTTT. Translation: CASSQSDRGNTIYF.

This chain joins TRBV10-3 and TRBJ1-4; 10 bases are shared with TRBD1. From germline, CDR1 is ENHRY and CDR2 SYGVKD. V lost 8 bases to trimming and J lost 0 bases; unmatched junction nucleotides: 9. This CDR3 spans 17 amino acids. CDR3: CAIGDRGQTATNEKLFF. The CDR3, as DNA: TGTGCCATCGGGGACAGGGGACAAACTGCAACTAATGAAAAACTGTTTTTT.

V usage is TRBV30 and J usage is TRBJ2-1, with D possibly being TRBD1 (6 bases). This CDR3 comprises 14 residues. Germline V CDR1 and CDR2: GTSNPN, SVGIG (reference sequence). V lost 1 base, J lost 0 bases, and 7 bases lay in between. The CDR3 here is CAWSAGASYNEQFF. CDR3 nucleotide sequence: TGTGCCTGGAGTGCAGGGGCCTCCTACAATGAGCAGTTCTTC.

This chain links TRBV6-5 with TRBJ2-1, with D unresolved. Deletions cut 2 bases from V and 6 bases from J, with 11 bases between. In germline, CDR1 is MNHEY, CDR2 SVGAGI. The length of the CDR3 is 14 residues. The CDR3: CASSYRSSSNEQFF. CDR3 bases: TGTGCCAGCAGTTACCGGTCTTCTTCCAATGAGCAGTTCTTC.

V gene TRBV28 combines with J gene TRBJ1-2, with 9 bases fitting TRBD1. The CDR3 is 16 residues long. J gave up 4 bases and V 1 base, and 7 bases lay outside the gene matches. Per germline, CDR1 MDHEN and CDR2 SYDVKM. The DNA for the CDR3 is TGTGCCAGCAGTTTATCACAGGGGGCGGGCCGCTATGGCTACACCTTC. Its translation is CASSLSQGAGRYGYTF.

The chain has TRBV27 and TRBJ1-1; possible D gene TRBD1, 6 bases. The CDR3 sequence is 13 residues long. Trimming shortened V by 7 bases and J by 6 bases, and 15 bases separated the two germline ends. Germline CDR1 and CDR2: MNHEY and SMNVEV (reference sequence). CDR3 in DNA: TGTGCCAGCAAGCAGTTAGGGGGGGCTGAAGCTTTCTTT. Its protein is CASKQLGGAEAFF.

The chain links TRBV2 to TRBJ2-1, with 9 bases fitting TRBD2. The CDR3 is 17 amino acids. V was clipped by 3 bases and J by 7 bases; unmatched bases: 13. Germline V lookup: CDR1 SNHLY, CDR2 FYNNEI. Here the CDR3 reads CASSDDMGGGALNEQFF. In DNA, the CDR3 is TGTGCCAGCAGTGATGATATGGGCGGGGGGGCCCTAAATGAGCAGTTCTTC. Full variable domain (outside the CDR3, taken from reference TRBV2 and TRBJ2-1): EPEVTQTPSHQVTQMGQEVILRCVPISNHLYFYWYRQILGQKVEFLVSFYNNEISEKSEIFDDQFSVERPDGSNFTLKIRSTKLEDSAMYFCASSDDMGGGALNEQFFGPGTRLTVL.

This clone showed up just a few times. The chain employs TRBV30 and TRBJ1-6; 10 nucleotides align to TRBD1. Looked up from germline, CDR1 is GTSNPN and CDR2 is SVGIG (reference sequence). V dropped 5 bases and J dropped 7; count of bases not matched to a gene: 11. This CDR3 is 16 amino acids long. The CDR3 DNA sequence: TGTGCCTGGCGGACAGGGGGGTCCTCTTCCAATTCACCCCTCCACTTT. Its translation: CAWRTGGSSSNSPLHF.

The V and J genes are TRBV3-1 (or the pseudogene TRBV3-2) and TRBJ2-7; 11 nucleotides agree with TRBD2. The length of the CDR3 is 15 residues. V shed 3 bases, J shed 3 bases, and the junction held 4 bases outside the gene matches. Per the germline V gene, CDR1 is LGHDT and CDR2 is YNNKEL (reference sequence). As DNA, the CDR3 is TGTGCCAGCAGCCAGCAACTAGCGGGAGACTACGAGCAGTACTTC. Its protein product is CASSQQLAGDYEQYF.

The CDR3 DNA sequence: TGCGCCAGCAGGTACCCGGGACAGGGGCCCGGGGAGCTGTTTTTT. The encoded protein is CASRYPGQGPGELFF. This chain links TRBV4-1 with TRBJ2-2; 10 positions agree with TRBD1. Losses at the gene ends were 6 bases for V and 6 bases for J; bases not matched to a gene: 7. The CDR3 sequence is 15 residues long. The germline V gene has CDR1 MGHRA and CDR2 YSYEKL.

This rearrangement joins TRBV9 to TRBJ2-7; TRBD2 matches 11 bases. V dropped 0 bases and J dropped 4; count of bases not matched to a gene: 3. Germline CDR1 is SGDLS and CDR2 is YYNGEE. The CDR3 has 15 amino acids. The CDR3 is CASSVDGLAGYEQYF. CDR3 coding DNA: TGTGCCAGCAGCGTAGATGGACTAGCGGGTTACGAGCAGTACTTC.

Details on this clone: Other DNA sequences within the sample encode an identical CDR3. This chain connects TRBV9 to TRBJ2-3, with D unresolved. Trimming left V 0 bases short and J 2 bases short, with 7 bases between. Germline CDR1 SGDLS, CDR2 YYNGEE. The CDR3 runs 14 residues. CDR3 sequence: CASSVGANTDTQYF. The CDR3 DNA reads as TGTGCCAGCAGCGTAGGGGCTAACACAGATACGCAGTATTTT.

V is TRBV3-1 (or the pseudogene TRBV3-2) and J is TRBJ1-6; D is uncertain. Between the trimmed V and J ends, which lost 1 base and 7 bases, there was a span of 14 bases. The CDR3 covers 16 residues. Germline V lookup: CDR1 LGHDT, CDR2 YNNKEL (reference sequence). This CDR3 reads CASSQVSGGSNSPLHF. The CDR3 coding sequence is TGTGCCAGCAGCCAAGTTTCGGGCGGGTCCAATTCACCCCTCCACTTT.

The chain recombines TRBV5-7 with TRBJ1-6; 9 nucleotides match TRBD1. TRBV5-7 is an ORF, with its function uncertain. Trimming at V came to 4 bases and at J to 8 bases, leaving 4 bases not matched to a gene. The CDR3 consists of 14 residues. This CDR3 reads CASSATGGDSPLHF. CDR3 DNA sequence: TGTGCCAGCAGCGCCACAGGGGGCGATTCACCCCTCCACTTT.

The chain joins TRBV19 to TRBJ1-1; D perhaps matches TRBD1 (6 bases). Trimming took off 9 bases at V and 6 bases at J, with 14 bases between the two ends. CDR3 length: 12 amino acids. Germline CDR1 LNHDA, CDR2 SQIVND (reference sequence). The CDR3 DNA is TGTGCCAGCCTCAGGGGTCCGGCTGAAGCTTTCTTT. Amino acid sequence: CASLRGPAEAFF.